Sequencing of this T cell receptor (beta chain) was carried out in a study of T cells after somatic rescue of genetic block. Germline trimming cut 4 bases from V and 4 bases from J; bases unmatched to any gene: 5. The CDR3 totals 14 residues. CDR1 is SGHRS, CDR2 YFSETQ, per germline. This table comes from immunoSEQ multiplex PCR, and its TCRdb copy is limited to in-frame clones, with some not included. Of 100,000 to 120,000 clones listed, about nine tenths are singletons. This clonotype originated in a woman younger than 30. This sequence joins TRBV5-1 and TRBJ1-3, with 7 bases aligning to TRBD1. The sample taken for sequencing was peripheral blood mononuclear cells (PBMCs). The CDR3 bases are TGCGCCAGCAGCGTCGGGACAGCGGGAAACACCATATATTTT. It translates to CASSVGTAGNTIYF.